Listed below are T cell receptor beta chains from one sample, sequenced in a study of T cells in Graves' hyperthyroidism and ophthalmopathy. From the multiplex PCR reads, TCRdb called clonotypes with MiXCR, one entry per CDR3 protein. The top ten clones hold roughly 29% of a sample with about 500,000 distinct CDR3 sequences, roughly a sixth of them seen once. Specimen: blood. These receptor sequences come from a woman in her 30s with Graves' ophthalmopathy. CDR3s include the opening cysteine and the closing phenylalanine or tryptophan. A D gene is named only where the DNA matches it firmly. Clone size is shown for a subset of rows, as once, few, many or a class of expanded clone.

v_gene,j_gene,abundance,d_gene,CDR3nt,CDR3aa
TRBV2,TRBJ2-1,many,TRBD2,TGTGCCAGCAGTGGAGATAGCGGGAGCGCCCATAATGAGCAGTTCTTC,CASSGDSGSAHNEQFF
TRBV5-1,TRBJ2-1,NA,TRBD2,TGTGCCAGCAGCGTAGTCCTAGCGGGAGGTGACAGGGGTGAGCAGTTCTTC,CASSVVLAGGDRGEQFF
TRBV15,TRBJ2-1,NA,NA,TGTGCCACCAGCAGGAGCGTGGGGTCCTTAAATGAGCAGCTCTTC,CATSRSVGSLNEQLF
TRBV28,TRBJ2-7,many,TRBD1,TGTGCCAGCAGTTCGTTTTCGGGCAGGGGGTCCTACGAGCAGTACTTC,CASSSFSGRGSYEQYF
TRBV9,TRBJ1-3,NA,NA,TGTGCCAGCAGCGTAGCTGGCCGGGCCTCTGGAAACACCATATATTTT,CASSVAGRASGNTIYF
TRBV9,TRBJ2-2,few,TRBD1,TGTGCCAGCAGCGTAGCTGGGACAGGAGGGACCGGGGAGCTGTTTTTT,CASSVAGTGGTGELFF
TRBV2,TRBJ1-1,many,TRBD1,TGTGCCAGCAGTGAATTCGGCAGGGGGACTGAAGCTTTCTTT,CASSEFGRGTEAFF
TRBV27,TRBJ1-5,NA,NA,TGTGCCAGCAGGGGGACCGTAAATCAGCCCCAGCATTTT,CASRGTVNQPQHF
TRBV30,TRBJ1-6,many,NA,TGTGCCTGGAGCACCGGGCCTCCCCCCCTCCACTTT,CAWSTGPPPLHF
TRBV29-1,TRBJ1-2,many,NA,TGCAGCGTTGAAAGGGACGGCTATGGCTACACCTTC,CSVERDGYGYTF
TRBV6-1,TRBJ1-1,NA,NA,TGTGCCGCGCAAGAACAGGGCTCTCTGGGGGCTTTCTTT,CAAQEQGSLGAFF
TRBV20-1,TRBJ1-1,many,NA,TGCAGTGCTAGAGCTCTCAGCGAGACCTGGGGGAACACTGAAGCTTTCTTT,CSARALSETWGNTEAFF
TRBV4-1,TRBJ1-4,few,NA,TGCGCCAGCAGCCAATGGGACATCCACAATGAAAAACTGTTTTTT,CASSQWDIHNEKLFF
TRBV12-3/TRBV12-4,TRBJ2-7,NA,NA,TGTGCCAGCAGTTCCCCTGGGGGCGAGCAGTACTTC,CASSSPGGEQYF
TRBV5-6,TRBJ2-7,many,NA,TGTGCCAGCAGCGGGGGAGGACTACGGCGGTCCTCCTACGAGCAGTACTTC,CASSGGGLRRSSYEQYF
TRBV6-1,TRBJ1-2,few,NA,TGTGCCAGCAGTTCCGAAACACCGACAGGAGGCAACTATGGCTACACCTTC,CASSSETPTGGNYGYTF
TRBV10-3,TRBJ2-7,few,TRBD2,TGTGCCATCAGTCCGGGACTAGCGGGAGCCGGAGGGGGCGAGCAGTACTTC,CAISPGLAGAGGGEQYF
TRBV6-2/TRBV6-3,TRBJ2-7,many,NA,TGTGCCAGCAGTTTCGGCCCTCCGCCCTACGAGCAGTACTTC,CASSFGPPPYEQYF
TRBV20-1,TRBJ2-7,NA,NA,TGCAGTGCTAGACCGGCAGCAGGGCGCCACGAGCAGTACTTC,CSARPAAGRHEQYF
TRBV7-3,TRBJ2-7,many,TRBD1,TGTGCCAGCAGCTTAGGGACAGGGGTGAGCTACGAGCAGTACTTC,CASSLGTGVSYEQYF
TRBV12-3/TRBV12-4,TRBJ2-7,many,TRBD1,TGTGCCAGCAGTTTGGGGACAGGGCGTCTTGGTTACGAGCAGTACTTC,CASSLGTGRLGYEQYF
TRBV4-3,TRBJ2-7,many,NA,TGCGCCAGCAGCCCCGAGTGGGGGTCTTACGAGCAGTACTTC,CASSPEWGSYEQYF
TRBV30,TRBJ2-5,many,NA,TGTGCCTGGAGGACAGGTCTGGAGACCCAGTACTTC,CAWRTGLETQYF
TRBV7-2,TRBJ2-2,many,NA,TGTGCCAGCAGTAATAAAGCTTTGGTGACCGGGGAGCTGTTTTTT,CASSNKALVTGELFF
TRBV20-1,TRBJ2-4,many,TRBD2,TGCAGTGCTAGGCTAGCGGGAGTGACTCAGTACTTC,CSARLAGVTQYF
TRBV12-3/TRBV12-4,TRBJ2-1,many,NA,TGTGCCAGCAGCCCACCGGGGGAGCCCTACAATGAGCAGTTCTTC,CASSPPGEPYNEQFF
TRBV7-2,TRBJ2-3,many,NA,TGTGCCAGCAGCTTTGGGGATATTCGCACAGATACGCAGTATTTT,CASSFGDIRTDTQYF
TRBV3-1,TRBJ2-3,few,NA,TGTGCCAGCAGCCTGGACTACCAATCAGATACGCAGTATTTT,CASSLDYQSDTQYF
TRBV20-1,TRBJ2-1,many,NA,TGCAGTGCTAGGTTGGATCCTGAGCAGTTCTTC,CSARLDPEQFF
TRBV28,TRBJ2-2,few,NA,TGTGCCAGCAGTAAGAGGACCGGGGTGCTGTTTTTT,CASSKRTGVLFF
TRBV4-3,TRBJ2-1,few,NA,TGCGCCAGCAGCCAAGACCATCGAGCCTACAATGAGCAGTTCTTC,CASSQDHRAYNEQFF
TRBV7-2,TRBJ2-5,few,NA,TGTGCCAGCAGCTTCCGACATTACCAAGAGACCCAGTACTTC,CASSFRHYQETQYF
TRBV10-3,TRBJ1-2,NA,NA,TGTGCCATCAACCCGATAGGGGGAGGTAACTATGGCTACACCTTC,CAINPIGGGNYGYTF
TRBV5-8,TRBJ2-5,few,TRBD1,TGTGCCAGCAGCCGGACAGCCAGGGGGGAGACCCAGTACTTC,CASSRTARGETQYF
TRBV4-3,TRBJ1-5,NA,TRBD1,TGCGCCAGCAGCCAAGGGGCCCCTGGGACAGCAGCTCATCGGTTTCAGCCCCAGCATTTT,CASSQGAPGTAAHRFQPQHF
TRBV20-1,TRBJ2-1,few,NA,TGCAGTGCTAGATTCGACTTTCTGGAGCAGTTCTTC,CSARFDFLEQFF
TRBV19,TRBJ2-7,NA,NA,TGTGCCAGTAGTATCGAGCGGGCCTACGAGCAGTACTTC,CASSIERAYEQYF
TRBV11-3,TRBJ2-2,NA,NA,TGTGCCAGCAGCTCGGCCCGCACCGGGGAGCTGTTTTTT,CASSSARTGELFF
TRBV3-1,TRBJ2-7,many,TRBD2,TGTGCCAGCGGGCAGCGGGAGGGCTACGAGCAGTACTTC,CASGQREGYEQYF
TRBV7-2,TRBJ1-1,many,NA,TGTGCCAGCAGCTCTAGGGCCCGCGGTCCTGAAGCTTTCTTT,CASSSRARGPEAFF
TRBV10-3,TRBJ2-5,few,TRBD1,TGTGCCATCAGTGTCTCCGGGACAGCGGAGACCCAGTACTTC,CAISVSGTAETQYF
TRBV19,TRBJ1-2,NA,TRBD1,TGTGCCAGTAGTTCCCACCAACTACAGGGGCACTATGGCTACACCTTC,CASSSHQLQGHYGYTF
TRBV2,TRBJ2-7,many,TRBD2,TGTGCCAGCAGAGAAGCGGGACTCTCCTACGAGCAGTACTTC,CASREAGLSYEQYF
TRBV30,TRBJ1-1,NA,NA,TGTGCCTGGAGTCCAAACAGGGTGGCTGAAGCTTTCTTT,CAWSPNRVAEAFF
TRBV5-1,TRBJ2-3,NA,TRBD2,TGCGCCAGCAGCTTGGAGCCTAGCGGGAGATCAGATACGCAGTATTTT,CASSLEPSGRSDTQYF
TRBV9,TRBJ1-5,few,NA,TGTGCCAGCAGCGTGGATGGACGCAATCAGCCCCAGCATTTT,CASSVDGRNQPQHF
TRBV28,TRBJ1-4,many,NA,TGTGCCAGCAGTTCCCCCTCTTCCACACAAAAACTGTTTTTT,CASSSPSSTQKLFF
TRBV18,TRBJ2-5,many,TRBD1,TGTGCCAGCTCACCTGGGACAGGGGGCAGGGAGTACTTC,CASSPGTGGREYF
TRBV20-1,TRBJ1-5,many,TRBD1,TGCAGTGCTAGAGACCGGGGACAGGATAGCAATCAGCCCCAGCATTTT,CSARDRGQDSNQPQHF
TRBV20-1,TRBJ2-4,many,NA,TGCAGTGCTGGAGGGTTTACCAAAAACATTCAGTACTTC,CSAGGFTKNIQYF